The 4 T cell receptor beta chains presented below share a single source sample, sequenced in a study of siplizumab effects on memory and regulatory T cells. Clones were sequenced by immunoSEQ multiplex PCR, and TCRdb holds only the in-frame ones, with some missing. The sample lists approximately 90,000 clones; approximately 95% were seen once. The sample comprised non-Treg CD4+ T cells sorted from blood. These receptors all stem from a human donor in good health.

The V gene is TRBV7-6, the J gene TRBJ1-1; TRBD1 might be the D (6 bases). CDR3 length equals 15 residues. Between the trimmed V and J ends, which lost 5 bases and 2 bases, there was a span of 15 bases. The V gene's germline CDR1 is SGHVS and CDR2 FNYEAQ. The CDR3 nucleotides read TGTGCCAGCAGCCCCAAAACAGGGCTTAACACTGAAGCTTTCTTT. Translation gives CASSPKTGLNTEAFF. The full variable domain, with the rest looked up from reference TRBV7-6 and TRBJ1-1, is GAGVSQSPRYKVTKRGQDVALRCDPISGHVSLYWYRQALGQGPEFLTYFNYEAQQDKSGLPNDRFSAERPEGSISTLTIQRTEQRDSAMYRCASSPKTGLNTEAFFGQGTRLTVV.

V gene TRBV19 combines with J gene TRBJ2-3; tentative D call: TRBD2 (6 bases). V lost 5 bases and J lost 6, with 9 bases in between. The CDR3 is made up of 12 amino acids. Germline CDR1 reads LNHDA; CDR2 reads SQIVND (reference sequence). The CDR3 here is CASSRGADTQYF. CDR3 sequence (DNA): TGTGCCAGTAGTCGCGGGGCGGATACGCAGTATTTT.

This chain links TRBV5-1 with TRBJ1-2; D not resolved. Germline V CDR1 and CDR2: SGHRS, YFSETQ. V was clipped by 7 bases and J by 7 bases, with 20 bases between them. There are 14 residues in the CDR3. For the CDR3, the DNA is TGCGCCAGCGGCCCCCGTTCAGACTTCGGTGGCTACACCTTC. Translation: CASGPRSDFGGYTF.

The V call is TRBV10-3, the J call TRBJ2-3; D possibly uses TRBD1 or TRBD2 (5 bases each). This CDR3 has 14 residues. The germline V and J ends were trimmed by 3 bases and 0 bases, with 7 bases remaining between them. Germline values: CDR1 ENHRY, CDR2 SYGVKD. CDR3 region: CAISERDSTDTQYF. CDR3 in DNA: TGTGCCATCAGTGAAAGGGACAGCACAGATACGCAGTATTTT.